This T cell receptor beta chain was found in a study of T cell changes during pregnancy in multiple sclerosis. Repertoires were generated with immunoSEQ multiplex PCR, while TCRdb's copy carries only in-frame clones and drops some. The sample lists approximately 43,000 clones, roughly 87% occurring once. Germline V gene sequence: CDR1 SGHDT, CDR2 YYEEEE. There are 14 residues in the CDR3. Trimming cost V 4 bases and J 4 bases; bases outside gene matches: 6. The sequence was obtained from a female donor with multiple sclerosis, enrolled in a pregnancy study. V and J are TRBV5-6 and TRBJ1-2, with 8 bases lining up with TRBD1. The specimen comprised CD8+ T cells from peripheral blood mononuclear cells, sampled in the first trimester of pregnancy. The CDR3: CASSPKQGVYGYTF. As DNA, the CDR3 is TGTGCCAGCAGCCCAAAACAGGGGGTCTATGGCTACACCTTC.